This TCR beta chain was identified during a study of blood T cell repertoires in COVID-19. Turning to the study itself: Researchers got acute and convalescent COVID-19 samples from the United States, Italy and Spain. The analysed material was cDNA or gDNA that came from T cells, B-cell-depleted T cells, or PBMCs.

Original processing methods: Quantification of nucleated cells was approximated via reference gene primer amplification. Assay: immunoSEQ multiplex PCR; the TCRdb copy retains only in-frame clones and omits some. V and J calls and clone size are those listed in that table; D and trimming were worked out from the DNA. In the table there are about 100,000 clones, around four fifths of which are singletons. CDR3 length equals 13 residues. V was clipped by 5 bases and J by 6 bases; unmatched bases: 5. Germline assignment: CDR1 SNHLY and CDR2 FYNNEI. The clonotype comes from a woman in her 70s with acute or convalescent COVID-19. V and J are TRBV2 and TRBJ1-2; 8 bases map to TRBD1. Sequencing was performed on peripheral blood. The CDR3 loop is CASSQQGDDGYTF. The CDR3, as DNA: TGTGCCAGCAGTCAACAGGGGGACGATGGCTACACCTTC.